This entry lists 5 T cell receptor beta chains sequenced from one sample in a study of CD8+CD57+ T cells in acquired aplastic anemia. Template material for TCR beta VDJ and CDR3 profiling consisted of genomic DNA. TCRdb redid the calling of the reads with MiXCR, one entry per CDR3 protein. The sample yields 170,000 or so distinct CDR3 sequences, 40% to 60% seen once. The patients chosen for sequencing had shown expansion of CD8+CD57+ cells (detected by flow cytometry). The sequenced sample consisted of sorted CD4+, CD8+, or CD8+CD57+ T cells (not recorded which) from PBMCs. The receptor set was obtained from a human donor with aplastic anemia.

This clonotype was counted at least ten times. The chain combines TRBV19 with TRBJ2-1; D remains ambiguous. Germline V gene sequence: CDR1 LNHDA, CDR2 SQIVND (reference sequence). This CDR3 has 11 residues. Trimming removed 3 bases at V and 7 bases at J, with 4 bases between. The CDR3 nucleotides read TGTGCCAGTAGTATGGGTAATGAGCAGTTCTTC. Translating it yields CASSMGNEQFF.

This sequence joins TRBV18 and TRBJ2-1; the D call may be TRBD1 or TRBD2 (5 bases each). Germline V gene lookup returns CDR1 KGHSH and CDR2 LQKENI. Trimming cost V 4 bases and J 4 bases, with 14 bases left between them. The CDR3 runs 15 residues. This chain's CDR3 is CASSQGLTVYNEQFF. Written as DNA, the CDR3 is TGTGCCAGCTCACAAGGACTGACAGTTTACAATGAGCAGTTCTTC.

The chain is built from TRBV2 and TRBJ2-7; possibly TRBD2 for D (6 bases). Germline assignment: CDR1 SNHLY and CDR2 FYNNEI. The CDR3 has 16 amino acids. Trimming shortened V by 3 bases and J by 2 bases, and 17 bases separated the two germline ends. CDR3 amino acids: CASSEGAGRLTYEQYF. CDR3 sequence (DNA): TGTGCCAGCAGTGAGGGCGCGGGACGCCTAACCTACGAGCAGTACTTC.

The genes are TRBV6-5 and TRBJ1-1, with no clear D. The V end was cut by 4 bases, the J end by 0 bases, with 12 bases between. The CDR3 loop spans 15 amino acids. Germline lookup yields CDR1 MNHEY and CDR2 SVGAGI. The DNA for the CDR3 is TGTGCCAGCAGTTCCCAGAGAACGATGAACACTGAAGCTTTCTTT. Amino acids: CASSSQRTMNTEAFF.

CDR3 region: CSATGTGDGNQPQHF. DNA of the CDR3: TGCAGTGCTACCGGGACAGGGGATGGAAATCAGCCCCAGCATTTT. V gene TRBV20-1 combines with J gene TRBJ1-5; 10 bases match TRBD1. After removal of 4 bases from V and 4 bases from J, the junction contained 7 bases not matched to a gene. Germline CDR1 is DFQATT and CDR2 is SNEGSKA (reference sequence). CDR3 length: 15 residues.